The 10 T cell receptor beta chains below all came from one sample that was sequenced in a study of beta chain features in type 1 diabetes. Study-level points and caveats: In every one of the four CD4+ subsets, TCRB CDR3s were moderately but significantly shorter in Type 1 diabetes patients.

Sequenced material consisted of expressed TCRB transcripts (all of the isolated RNA was reverse transcribed). Profiling relied on immunoSEQ multiplex PCR, and the TCRdb table lists in-frame clones only, not all of them. The sample comprises under 350,000 clones, about 13% of which are singletons, and 0.017% rests with the top ten. No antigens are known for them. What was sequenced was naive CD4+ T cells from blood. These receptors all stem from a man younger than 40 with type 1 diabetes.

This rearrangement joins TRBV29-1 to TRBJ2-1; possible D gene TRBD1, 5 bases. This CDR3 has 14 amino acids. CDR1 and CDR2 from the germline V gene are SQVTM and ANQGSEA. The CDR3 loop is CRHRSINCYNEQFF. The DNA of the CDR3 is TGCAGACACAGGAGCATCAACTGCTACAATGAGCAGTTCTTC.

The chain is built from TRBV18 and TRBJ2-7; TRBD1 matches at 8 bases. Trimming took 3 bases from V and 2 from J; bases not matched to a gene: 6. Germline-derived CDR1 and CDR2 are KGHSH and LQKENI. The CDR3 contains 15 residues. The CDR3 DNA follows: TGTGCCAGCTCACCCACAGGGGGGACAGCCTACGAGCAGTACTTC. The encoded protein is CASSPTGGTAYEQYF.

This clone was detected only a few times. V usage is TRBV7-2 and J usage is TRBJ1-1, with TRBD1 matching over 8 bases. Germline values: CDR1 SGHTA, CDR2 FQGNSA. The CDR3 runs 14 residues. V lost 5 bases, J lost 4 bases, and 6 bases stayed unmatched. This chain's CDR3 is CASSPTGGITEAFF. The DNA of the CDR3 is TGTGCCAGCAGCCCAACAGGGGGAATCACTGAAGCTTTCTTT.

This sequence joins TRBV28 and TRBJ1-5; no reliable D call. In germline, CDR1 is MDHEN, CDR2 SYDVKM. Trimming cost V 5 bases and J 2 bases, with 10 bases left between them. There are 14 residues in the CDR3. This chain's CDR3 is CASSREIRNQPQHF. The CDR3 coding sequence is TGTGCCAGCAGTCGCGAAATCCGCAATCAGCCCCAGCATTTT. Combining the CDR3 with reference TRBV28 and TRBJ1-5 gives the whole variable domain DVKVTQSSRYLVKRTGEKVFLECVQDMDHENMFWYRQDPGLGLRLIYFSYDVKMKEKGDIPEGYSVSREKKERFSLILESASTNQTSMYLCASSREIRNQPQHFGDGTRLSIL.

This clone appeared a few times. V and J are TRBV19 and TRBJ2-7; perhaps TRBD2 as D (5 bases). Trimming cost V 4 bases and J 5 bases, with 9 bases left between them. Germline-derived CDR1 and CDR2 are LNHDA and SQIVND (reference sequence). This CDR3 is built from 12 residues. This CDR3 is CASSNRRNEQYF. The CDR3 nucleotides are TGTGCCAGTAGTAATCGGAGGAACGAGCAGTACTTC. The entire variable domain, with the rest obtained from reference TRBV19 and TRBJ2-7, is as follows: DGGITQSPKYLFRKEGQNVTLSCEQNLNHDAMYWYRQDPGQGLRLIYYSQIVNDFQKGDIAEGYSVSREKKESFPLTVTSAQKNPTAFYLCASSNRRNEQYFGPGTRLTVT.

V and J are TRBV11-2 and TRBJ2-3, with 7 bases aligning to TRBD2. The length of the CDR3 is 14 residues. Germline V lookup: CDR1 SGHAT, CDR2 FQNNGV. J lost 6 bases, V lost 6 bases, and 9 bases had no gene match. CDR3 nucleotide sequence: TGTGCCAGCAGAGCAGGGACTACCGGGGATACGCAGTATTTT. This translates into CASRAGTTGDTQYF.

The gene calls are TRBV5-6 and TRBJ1-5; 10 positions match TRBD1. V was clipped by 4 bases and J by 0 bases; unmatched bases: 4. The CDR3 contains 16 residues. Germline V gene lookup returns CDR1 SGHDT and CDR2 YYEEEE. The CDR3 region is CASSAWTGGSNQPQHF. The CDR3 bases are TGTGCCAGCAGCGCCTGGACAGGGGGTAGCAATCAGCCCCAGCATTTT.

This clone has just a few counts. The chain is built from TRBV28 and TRBJ2-5; TRBD1 is a possible D gene (7 bases). V lost 5 bases, J lost 2 bases, and 18 bases lay in between. Per the germline V gene, CDR1 is MDHEN and CDR2 is SYDVKM. This CDR3 is built from 16 residues. CDR3 nucleotides: TGTGCCAGCAGTCCACGGGGGACAGCACTTCAAGAGACCCAGTACTTC. It specifies CASSPRGTALQETQYF. Combining the CDR3 with reference TRBV28 and TRBJ2-5 gives the whole variable domain DVKVTQSSRYLVKRTGEKVFLECVQDMDHENMFWYRQDPGLGLRLIYFSYDVKMKEKGDIPEGYSVSREKKERFSLILESASTNQTSMYLCASSPRGTALQETQYFGPGTRLLVL.

The chain couples TRBV19 to TRBJ1-5; D is ambiguous. CDR1 and CDR2 from the germline V gene are LNHDA and SQIVND (reference sequence). Deletions cut 7 bases from V and 5 bases from J, with 15 bases between. The CDR3 has 14 amino acids. CDR3: CASTSWGEDQPQHF. The CDR3 DNA reads TGTGCCAGTACCTCTTGGGGAGAGGATCAGCCCCAGCATTTT.

V gene TRBV7-9 combines with J gene TRBJ1-1, with D possibly matching TRBD1 (5 bases). Germline values: CDR1 SEHNR, CDR2 FQNEAQ (reference sequence). CDR3 size: 11 residues. Deletions cut 0 bases from V and 11 bases from J, with 7 bases between. CDR3 nucleotides: TGTGCCAGCAGCTTAGCAGGGGTCGCTTTCTTT. Its protein product is CASSLAGVAFF.